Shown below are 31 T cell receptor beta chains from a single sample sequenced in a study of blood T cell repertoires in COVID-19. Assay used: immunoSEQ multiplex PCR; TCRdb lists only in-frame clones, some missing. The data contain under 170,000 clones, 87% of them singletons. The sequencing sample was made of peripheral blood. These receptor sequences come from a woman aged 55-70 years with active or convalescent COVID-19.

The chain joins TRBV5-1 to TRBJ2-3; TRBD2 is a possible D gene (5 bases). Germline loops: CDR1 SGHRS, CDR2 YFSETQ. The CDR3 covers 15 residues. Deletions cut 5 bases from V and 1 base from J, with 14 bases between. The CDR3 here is CASRFAGLGTDTQYF. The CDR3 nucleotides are TGCGCCAGCAGATTCGCGGGTTTGGGCACAGATACGCAGTATTTT.

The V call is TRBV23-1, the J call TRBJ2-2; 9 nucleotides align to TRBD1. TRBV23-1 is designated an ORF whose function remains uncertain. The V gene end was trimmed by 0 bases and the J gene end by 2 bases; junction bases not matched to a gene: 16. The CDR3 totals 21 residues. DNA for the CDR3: TGCGCCAGCAGTCAATCCCACACCTGGGACAGGGCCCGACCAAACACCGGGGAGCTGTTTTTT. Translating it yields CASSQSHTWDRARPNTGELFF.

CDR3 in amino acids: CASSLLGGAPDTQYF. CDR3 nucleotides: TGTGCCAGCAGTTTACTCGGGGGGGCGCCAGATACGCAGTATTTT. This sequence joins TRBV6-2 or TRBV6-3 and TRBJ2-3, with TRBD2 identical over 8 bases. This CDR3 is 15 amino acids long. V dropped 4 bases and J dropped 4; count of bases not matched to a gene: 7. CDR1 and CDR2 from the germline V gene are MNHEY and SVGEGT.

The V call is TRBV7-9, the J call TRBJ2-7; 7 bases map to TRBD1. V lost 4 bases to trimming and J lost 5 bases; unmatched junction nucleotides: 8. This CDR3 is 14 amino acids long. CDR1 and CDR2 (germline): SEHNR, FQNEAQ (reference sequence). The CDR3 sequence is CASSSYRQGDEQYF. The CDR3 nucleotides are TGTGCCAGCAGCTCATACAGACAGGGAGACGAGCAGTACTTC.

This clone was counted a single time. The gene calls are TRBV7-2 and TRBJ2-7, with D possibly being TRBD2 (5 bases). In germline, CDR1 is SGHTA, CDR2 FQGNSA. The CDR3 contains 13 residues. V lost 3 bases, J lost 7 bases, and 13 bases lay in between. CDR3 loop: CASSFSPPGEQYF. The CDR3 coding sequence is TGTGCCAGCAGCTTTAGCCCTCCGGGGGAGCAGTACTTC.

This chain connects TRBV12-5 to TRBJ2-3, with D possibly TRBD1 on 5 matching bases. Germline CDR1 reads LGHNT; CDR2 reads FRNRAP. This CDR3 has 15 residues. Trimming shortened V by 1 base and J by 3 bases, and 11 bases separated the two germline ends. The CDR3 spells CASGLGQSGTDTQYF. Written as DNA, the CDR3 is TGTGCTAGTGGTTTGGGACAGTCTGGTACAGATACGCAGTATTTT. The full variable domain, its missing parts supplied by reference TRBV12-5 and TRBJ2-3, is DARVTQTPRHKVTEMGQEVTMRCQPILGHNTVFWYRQTMMQGLELLAYFRNRAPLDDSGMPKDRFSAEMPDATLATLKIQPSEPRDSAVYFCASGLGQSGTDTQYFGPGTRLTVL.

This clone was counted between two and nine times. CDR3 bases: TGTGCCAGCAGCCACTACGAGCAGTACTTC. Translated, it gives CASSHYEQYF. The rearrangement links TRBV11-2 to TRBJ2-7; no definite D call. V was pared by 5 bases and J by 3 bases, with 2 bases between. CDR3 length equals 10 residues. Germline V gives CDR1 SGHAT, CDR2 FQNNGV. Complete variable domain (other parts from reference TRBV11-2 and TRBJ2-7): EAGVAQSPRYKIIEKRQSVAFWCNPISGHATLYWYQQILGQGPKLLIQFQNNGVVDDSQLPKDRFSAERLKGVDSTLKIQPAKLEDSAVYLCASSHYEQYFGPGTRLTVT.

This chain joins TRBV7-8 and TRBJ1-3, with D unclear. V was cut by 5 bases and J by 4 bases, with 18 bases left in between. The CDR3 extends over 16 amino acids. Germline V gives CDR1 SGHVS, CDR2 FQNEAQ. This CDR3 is CASSPYRVPRGNTIYF. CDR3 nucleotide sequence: TGTGCCAGCAGCCCTTACCGTGTCCCGCGGGGAAACACCATATATTTT.

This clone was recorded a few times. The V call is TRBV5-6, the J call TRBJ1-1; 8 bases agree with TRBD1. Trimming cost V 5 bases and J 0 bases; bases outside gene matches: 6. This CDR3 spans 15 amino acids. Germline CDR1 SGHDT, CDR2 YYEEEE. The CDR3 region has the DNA TGTGCCAGCAGATTATCGACAGGGGTGAACACTGAAGCTTTCTTT. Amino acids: CASRLSTGVNTEAFF. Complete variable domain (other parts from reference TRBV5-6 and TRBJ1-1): DAGVTQSPTHLIKTRGQQVTLRCSPKSGHDTVSWYQQALGQGPQFIFQYYEEEERQRGNFPDRFSGHQFPNYSSELNVNALLLGDSALYLCASRLSTGVNTEAFFGQGTRLTVV.

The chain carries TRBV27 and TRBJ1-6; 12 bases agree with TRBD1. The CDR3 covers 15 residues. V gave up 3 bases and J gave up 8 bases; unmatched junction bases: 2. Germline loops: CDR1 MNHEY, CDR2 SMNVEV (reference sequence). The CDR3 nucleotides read TGTGCCAGCAGTTTGGGGACAGGGGGCTATTCACCCCTCCACTTT. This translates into CASSLGTGGYSPLHF.

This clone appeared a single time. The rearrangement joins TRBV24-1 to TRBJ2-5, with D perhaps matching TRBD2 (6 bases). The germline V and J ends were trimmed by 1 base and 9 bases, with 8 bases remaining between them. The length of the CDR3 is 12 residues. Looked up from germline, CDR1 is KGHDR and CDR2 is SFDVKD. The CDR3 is CATSDFGGSQYF. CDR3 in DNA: TGTGCCACCAGTGATTTTGGGGGGTCCCAGTACTTC.

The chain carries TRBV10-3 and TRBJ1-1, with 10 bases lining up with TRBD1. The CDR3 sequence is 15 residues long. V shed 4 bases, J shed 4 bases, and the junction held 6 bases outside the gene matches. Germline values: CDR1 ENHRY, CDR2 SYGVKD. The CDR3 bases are TGTGCCATCAGTGCCGCGACAGGGGGCTTCACTGAAGCTTTCTTT. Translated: CAISAATGGFTEAFF.

Written as DNA, the CDR3 is TGTGCCAGCTCATCTAGCGGGGGGAAACAAGAGACCCAGTACTTC. Translating gives CASSSSGGKQETQYF. V usage is TRBV18 and J usage is TRBJ2-5, with TRBD2 matching 11 bases. This CDR3 is built from 15 residues. In germline, CDR1 is KGHSH, CDR2 LQKENI. V was pared by 5 bases and J by 2 bases, with 4 bases of the junction left unmatched.

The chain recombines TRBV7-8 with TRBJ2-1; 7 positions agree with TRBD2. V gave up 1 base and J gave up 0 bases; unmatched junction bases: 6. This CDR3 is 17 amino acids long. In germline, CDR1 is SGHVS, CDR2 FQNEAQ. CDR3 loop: CASSLDIGGSSYNEQFF. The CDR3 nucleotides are TGTGCCAGCAGCTTAGACATCGGGGGGAGCTCCTACAATGAGCAGTTCTTC.

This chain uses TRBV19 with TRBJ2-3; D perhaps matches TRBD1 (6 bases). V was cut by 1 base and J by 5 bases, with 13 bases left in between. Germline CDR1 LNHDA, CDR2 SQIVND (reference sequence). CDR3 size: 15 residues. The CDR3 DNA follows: TGTGCCAGTAGTATAGGGCAGGGACATCAAGATACGCAGTATTTT. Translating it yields CASSIGQGHQDTQYF. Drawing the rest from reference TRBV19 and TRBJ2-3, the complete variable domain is DGGITQSPKYLFRKEGQNVTLSCEQNLNHDAMYWYRQDPGQGLRLIYYSQIVNDFQKGDIAEGYSVSREKKESFPLTVTSAQKNPTAFYLCASSIGQGHQDTQYFGPGTRLTVL.

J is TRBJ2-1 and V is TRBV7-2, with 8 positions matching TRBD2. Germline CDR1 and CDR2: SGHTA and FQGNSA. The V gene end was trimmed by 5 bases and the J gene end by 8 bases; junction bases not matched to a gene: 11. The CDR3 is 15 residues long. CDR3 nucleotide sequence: TGTGCCAGCAGCCCTTCTTCGGGGGGGCGGGATGAGCAGTTCTTC. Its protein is CASSPSSGGRDEQFF.

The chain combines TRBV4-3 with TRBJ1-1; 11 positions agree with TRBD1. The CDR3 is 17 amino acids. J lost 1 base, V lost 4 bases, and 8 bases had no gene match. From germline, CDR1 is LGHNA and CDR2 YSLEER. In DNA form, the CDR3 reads TGCGCCAGCAGCCTAAGGACAGGGGGCGGTAGGAACACTGAAGCTTTCTTT. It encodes CASSLRTGGGRNTEAFF.

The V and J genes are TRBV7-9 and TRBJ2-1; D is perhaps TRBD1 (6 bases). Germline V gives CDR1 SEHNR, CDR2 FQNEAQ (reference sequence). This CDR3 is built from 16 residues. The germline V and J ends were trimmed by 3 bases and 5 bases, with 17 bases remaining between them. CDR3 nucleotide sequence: TGTGCCAGCAGCTTTTTTTTGCAGGGGCCCAACAATGAGCAGTTCTTC. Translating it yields CASSFFLQGPNNEQFF.

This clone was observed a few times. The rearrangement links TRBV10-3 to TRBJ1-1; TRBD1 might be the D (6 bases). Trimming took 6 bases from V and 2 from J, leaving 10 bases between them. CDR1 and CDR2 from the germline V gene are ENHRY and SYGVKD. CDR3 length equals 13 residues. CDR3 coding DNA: TGTGCCATCAGCTTACAGGGAAACACTGAAGCTTTCTTT. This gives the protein CAISLQGNTEAFF.

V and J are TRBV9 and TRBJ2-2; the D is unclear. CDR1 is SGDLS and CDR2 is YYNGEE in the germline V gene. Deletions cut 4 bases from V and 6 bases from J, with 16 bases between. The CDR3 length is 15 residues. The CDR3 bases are TGTGCCAGCAGCCCTTACTCAACTTCCGCCGGGGAGCTGTTTTTT. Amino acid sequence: CASSPYSTSAGELFF.

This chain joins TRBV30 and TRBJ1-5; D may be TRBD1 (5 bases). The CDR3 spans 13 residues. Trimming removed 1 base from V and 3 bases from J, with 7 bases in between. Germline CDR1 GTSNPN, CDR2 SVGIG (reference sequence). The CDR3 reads CAWSGQHNQPQHF. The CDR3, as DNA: TGTGCCTGGAGTGGACAGCACAATCAGCCCCAGCATTTT.

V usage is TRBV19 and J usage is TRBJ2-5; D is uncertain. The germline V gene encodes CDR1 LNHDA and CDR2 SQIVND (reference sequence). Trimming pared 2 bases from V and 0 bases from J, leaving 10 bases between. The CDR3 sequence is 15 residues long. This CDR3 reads CASSIRSWYQETQYF. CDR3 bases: TGTGCCAGTAGTATAAGGAGCTGGTACCAAGAGACCCAGTACTTC.

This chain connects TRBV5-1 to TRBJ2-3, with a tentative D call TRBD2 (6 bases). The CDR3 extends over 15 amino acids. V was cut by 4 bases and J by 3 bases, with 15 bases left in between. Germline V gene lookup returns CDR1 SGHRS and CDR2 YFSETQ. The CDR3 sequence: CASSPGTVRTDTQYF. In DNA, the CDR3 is TGCGCCAGCAGCCCTGGGACTGTACGAACAGATACGCAGTATTTT.

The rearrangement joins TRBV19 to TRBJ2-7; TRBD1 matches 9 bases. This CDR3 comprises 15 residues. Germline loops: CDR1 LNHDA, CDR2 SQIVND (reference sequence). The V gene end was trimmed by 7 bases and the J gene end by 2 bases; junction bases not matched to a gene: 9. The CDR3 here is CASKGGQGLTYEQYF. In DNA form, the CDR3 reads TGTGCCAGTAAGGGGGGACAGGGCTTAACCTACGAGCAGTACTTC.

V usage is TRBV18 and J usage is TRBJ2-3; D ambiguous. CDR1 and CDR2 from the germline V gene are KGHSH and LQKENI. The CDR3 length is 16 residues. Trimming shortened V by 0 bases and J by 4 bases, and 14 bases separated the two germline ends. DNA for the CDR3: TGTGCCAGCTCACCACCCAGTCGAGGATTGGCAGATACGCAGTATTTT. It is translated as CASSPPSRGLADTQYF.

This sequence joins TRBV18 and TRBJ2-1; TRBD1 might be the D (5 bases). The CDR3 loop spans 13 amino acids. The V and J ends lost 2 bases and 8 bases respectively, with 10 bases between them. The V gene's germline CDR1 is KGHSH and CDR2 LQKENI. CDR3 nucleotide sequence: TGTGCCAGCTCACCAGGCAGGGTTGATGAGCAGTTCTTC. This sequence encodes CASSPGRVDEQFF.

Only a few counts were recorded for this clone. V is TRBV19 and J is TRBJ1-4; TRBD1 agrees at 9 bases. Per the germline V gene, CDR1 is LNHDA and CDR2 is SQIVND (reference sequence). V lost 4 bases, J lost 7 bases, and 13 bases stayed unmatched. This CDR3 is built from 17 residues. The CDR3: CASSTAKQGAVREKLFF. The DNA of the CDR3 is TGTGCCAGTAGTACGGCGAAACAGGGGGCGGTACGTGAAAAACTGTTTTTT.

The CDR3 nucleotides are TGTGCCAGTAGCTCGAGGATCTACACTGAAGCTTTCTTT. Its translation: CASSSRIYTEAFF. The genes are TRBV19 and TRBJ1-1; no definite D call. V lost 6 bases to trimming and J lost 3 bases, with 11 bases between them. There are 13 residues in the CDR3. From germline, CDR1 is LNHDA and CDR2 SQIVND (reference sequence).

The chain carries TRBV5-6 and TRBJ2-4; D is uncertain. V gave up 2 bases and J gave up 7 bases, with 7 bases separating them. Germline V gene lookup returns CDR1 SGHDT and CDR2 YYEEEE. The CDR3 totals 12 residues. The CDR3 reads CASSFGANIQYF. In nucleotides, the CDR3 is TGTGCCAGCAGCTTCGGTGCCAACATTCAGTACTTC.

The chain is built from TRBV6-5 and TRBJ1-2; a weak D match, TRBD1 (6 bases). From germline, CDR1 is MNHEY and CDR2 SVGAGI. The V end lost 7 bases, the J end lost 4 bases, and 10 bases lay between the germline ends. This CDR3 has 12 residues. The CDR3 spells CASTAGVYGYTF. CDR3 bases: TGTGCCAGCACGGCAGGGGTCTATGGCTACACCTTC.

The CDR3 region is CASSPRGLGGTEAFF. The CDR3, as DNA: TGTGCCAGCAGCCCCCGGGGTTTAGGGGGCACTGAAGCTTTCTTT. The chain employs TRBV3-1 (or the pseudogene TRBV3-2) and TRBJ1-1; the D gene is possibly TRBD1 (6 bases). This CDR3 comprises 15 residues. Germline loops: CDR1 LGHDT, CDR2 YNNKEL (reference sequence). V lost 4 bases to trimming and J lost 4 bases, with 16 bases between them.